Below are 27 T cell receptor beta chains sequenced from a single sample in a study of Ad26.COV2.S vaccination and SARS-CoV-2 variants. Clones were sequenced by immunoSEQ multiplex PCR, and TCRdb holds only the in-frame ones, with some missing. The sample lists 300,000 to 400,000 clones, 92% seen once, with roughly 3.9% in the top ten. Here the sequenced sample was peripheral blood, taken after recovery from COVID-19. The receptors here all came from a human donor who had recovered from COVID-19.

The chain joins TRBV2 to TRBJ1-1; D unresolved. CDR1 and CDR2 from the germline V gene are SNHLY and FYNNEI. Trimming removed 2 bases from V and 5 bases from J, with 9 bases in between. This CDR3 has 13 residues. In nucleotides, the CDR3 is TGTGCCAGCAGTGAAAGGGTGTGGACTGAAGCTTTCTTT. This gives the protein CASSERVWTEAFF. Complete variable domain (other parts from reference TRBV2 and TRBJ1-1): EPEVTQTPSHQVTQMGQEVILRCVPISNHLYFYWYRQILGQKVEFLVSFYNNEISEKSEIFDDQFSVERPDGSNFTLKIRSTKLEDSAMYFCASSERVWTEAFFGQGTRLTVV.

The V and J genes are TRBV19 and TRBJ2-2; 9 nucleotides match TRBD2. Losses at the gene ends were 7 bases for V and 3 bases for J; bases not matched to a gene: 6. This CDR3 region has 15 residues. CDR1 and CDR2 (germline): LNHDA, SQIVND (reference sequence). The CDR3 coding sequence is TGTGCCAGTACAAGAGCGGGGGGATACACCGGGGAGCTGTTTTTT. This encodes CASTRAGGYTGELFF.

This clone occurred once. V usage is TRBV9 and J usage is TRBJ2-1; D possibly corresponds to TRBD2 (6 bases). The V gene lost 4 bases and the J gene lost 9 bases, with 8 bases spanning the gap. The V gene's germline CDR1 is SGDLS and CDR2 YYNGEE. The CDR3 spans 11 residues. CDR3 residues: CASSPGLEQFF. In DNA form, the CDR3 reads TGTGCCAGCAGCCCGGGACTTGAGCAGTTCTTC.

This clone has a single count. The chain employs TRBV11-2 and TRBJ2-3, with D hard to call. V shed 0 bases and J shed 4 bases, with 2 bases lying between them. Germline assignment: CDR1 SGHAT and CDR2 FQNNGV. The CDR3 totals 12 residues. CDR3 sequence reads: CASSLEPDTQYF. For the CDR3, the DNA is TGTGCCAGCAGCTTAGAGCCAGATACGCAGTATTTT.

The count of this clone is one. The chain couples TRBV7-2 to TRBJ1-5; D perhaps matches TRBD1 (5 bases). The CDR3 loop spans 13 amino acids. Germline-derived CDR1 and CDR2 are SGHTA and FQGNSA. V was clipped by 4 bases and J by 5 bases, with 9 bases between them. CDR3 sequence (DNA): TGTGCCAGCAGCTCCCGGGGGGATCAGCCCCAGCATTTT. Encoded protein: CASSSRGDQPQHF.

To note about this clone: Other DNA sequences from this sample encode an identical CDR3 as well. This chain joins TRBV6-5 and TRBJ1-1; a possible D gene is TRBD1 (6 bases). The CDR3 covers 14 residues. Per the germline V gene, CDR1 is MNHEY and CDR2 is SVGAGI. V was shortened by 5 bases and J by 1 base, with 11 bases between the two germline ends. CDR3 sequence (DNA): TGTGCCAGCAGTAGACCGGGACAGAACACTGAAGCTTTCTTT. Protein product: CASSRPGQNTEAFF.

The chain is built from TRBV6-6 and TRBJ1-6, with unresolved D. V was clipped by 0 bases and J by 6 bases, with 6 bases between them. In germline, CDR1 is MNHNY, CDR2 SVGAGI (reference sequence). The CDR3 is 14 amino acids. This chain's CDR3 is CASSYSSVNSPLHF. The CDR3 bases are TGTGCCAGCAGTTACTCGAGCGTTAATTCACCCCTCCACTTT.

This sequence joins TRBV11-2 and TRBJ2-2, with D hard to call. CDR3 size: 13 residues. Trimming took off 5 bases at V and 8 bases at J, with 12 bases between the two ends. Germline values: CDR1 SGHAT, CDR2 FQNNGV. The CDR3 region has the DNA TGTGCCAGCAGCCTCTCTCCTTCTGGGGAGCTGTTTTTT. The encoded protein is CASSLSPSGELFF.

The chain has TRBV11-2 and TRBJ1-6; 7 bases are a match to TRBD1. The CDR3 extends over 14 amino acids. Germline V gene lookup returns CDR1 SGHAT and CDR2 FQNNGV. After removal of 5 bases from V and 7 bases from J, the junction contained 5 bases not matched to a gene. The CDR3 loop reads CASSGGTANSPLHF. The CDR3 DNA reads as TGTGCCAGCAGCGGCGGGACAGCAAATTCACCCCTCCACTTT.

The chain carries TRBV6-5 and TRBJ1-2; D remains ambiguous. Looked up from germline, CDR1 is MNHEY and CDR2 is SVGAGI. V lost 0 bases, J lost 4 bases, and 15 bases lay in between. The CDR3 is made up of 16 amino acids. The CDR3 DNA reads TGTGCCAGCAGTTACTCGTCGGGTAATGAGTTCTATGGCTACACCTTC. Encoded protein: CASSYSSGNEFYGYTF.

V gene TRBV12-3 or TRBV12-4 combines with J gene TRBJ1-3, with D unresolved. There are 12 residues in the CDR3. V was trimmed by 5 bases and J by 5 bases, leaving 7 bases between them. The CDR3 loop is CASSATRNTIYF. For the CDR3, the DNA is TGTGCCAGCAGTGCTACCAGAAACACCATATATTTT.

The V and J genes are TRBV10-3 and TRBJ1-1; D is unresolved. The CDR3 loop spans 15 amino acids. The germline CDR1 and CDR2 sequences are ENHRY and SYGVKD. V gave up 4 bases and J gave up 1 base, with 13 bases separating them. CDR3: CAISVGRATNTEAFF. The CDR3 nucleotides read TGTGCCATCAGTGTCGGTCGGGCTACGAACACTGAAGCTTTCTTT.

The chain joins TRBV10-2 to TRBJ1-1; D is unclear. The germline V and J ends were trimmed by 4 bases and 2 bases, with 11 bases remaining between them. This CDR3 contains 14 residues. CDR1 WSHSY and CDR2 SAAADI come from the germline V gene. Here the CDR3 DNA reads TGCGCCAGCAGTGCACAAGGAAAAAACACTGAAGCTTTCTTT. Its protein is CASSAQGKNTEAFF.

This clone was counted once. The chain has TRBV27 and TRBJ2-7, with 8 positions matching TRBD1. CDR1 is MNHEY and CDR2 is SMNVEV in the germline V gene (reference sequence). CDR3 length equals 13 residues. V was clipped by 3 bases and J by 7 bases; unmatched bases: 5. In DNA form, the CDR3 reads TGTGCCAGCAGTTTCCAGGGGGCAAGGGAGCAGTACTTC. This translates into CASSFQGAREQYF.

This clone showed up just once. This sequence joins TRBV27 and TRBJ2-1; D is unclear. Between the trimmed V and J ends, which lost 1 base and 9 bases, there was a span of 10 bases. CDR1 MNHEY and CDR2 SMNVEV come from the germline V gene (reference sequence). CDR3 length: 13 amino acids. CDR3 coding DNA: TGTGCCAGCAGTTTATTTAAGGCAGGTGAGCAGTTCTTC. Amino acid sequence: CASSLFKAGEQFF.

The rearrangement uses TRBV19 and TRBJ1-1; D is ambiguous. Trimming removed 6 bases from V and 3 bases from J, with 8 bases in between. This CDR3 region has 12 residues. CDR1 and CDR2 (germline): LNHDA, SQIVND (reference sequence). The CDR3 DNA follows: TGTGCCAGTAGCGCCGGCTACACTGAAGCTTTCTTT. Translation gives CASSAGYTEAFF.

The rearrangement uses TRBV6-2 or TRBV6-3 and TRBJ2-3, with TRBD2 identical over 7 bases. After removal of 2 bases from V and 4 bases from J, the junction contained 3 bases not matched to a gene. The germline CDR1 and CDR2 sequences are MNHEY and SVGEGT. The CDR3 is 14 amino acids. The CDR3 is CASSYAGRADTQYF. CDR3 nucleotide sequence: TGTGCCAGCAGTTACGCGGGGAGGGCAGATACGCAGTATTTT.

This clone was recorded only once. The chain recombines TRBV18 with TRBJ1-2; D unclear. Germline loops: CDR1 KGHSH, CDR2 LQKENI. Deletions cut 1 base from V and 4 bases from J, with 13 bases between. This CDR3 has 15 residues. The DNA for the CDR3 is TGTGCCAGCTCACCACTTGTGGACCGGGTCTATGGCTACACCTTC. Its translation is CASSPLVDRVYGYTF.

This clone was counted once. The CDR3 sequence: CASSPGTLSSYEQYF. The CDR3 DNA follows: TGTGCCAGCAGCCCCGGGACACTAAGCTCCTACGAGCAGTACTTC. V is TRBV6-6 and J is TRBJ2-7; weak D call: TRBD1 (6 bases). CDR3 size: 15 residues. V was shortened by 6 bases and J by 0 bases, with 15 bases between the two germline ends. From germline, CDR1 is MNHNY and CDR2 SVGAGI (reference sequence).

The CDR3 DNA sequence: TGCGCCAGCAGCCCAACCACTAGCGGGGGCACAGATACGCAGTATTTT. It codes for CASSPTTSGGTDTQYF. The gene calls are TRBV5-1 and TRBJ2-3; TRBD2 matches 10 bases. V was pared by 4 bases and J by 1 base, with 6 bases of the junction left unmatched. The CDR3 contains 16 residues. Germline CDR1 and CDR2: SGHRS and YFSETQ.

V usage is TRBV5-6 and J usage is TRBJ2-7; D call uncertain. Deletions cut 4 bases from V and 8 bases from J, with 13 bases between. The CDR3 sequence is 12 residues long. Germline assignment: CDR1 SGHDT and CDR2 YYEEEE. CDR3 loop: CASSKPPEKQYF. The CDR3 region has the DNA TGTGCCAGCAGCAAGCCTCCTGAAAAGCAGTACTTC.

The DNA of the CDR3 is TGTGCCAGCAGACCCCAAGAGGGCACAGATACGCAGTATTTT. Protein product: CASRPQEGTDTQYF. The chain combines TRBV6-4 with TRBJ2-3; D is uncertain. CDR1 and CDR2 from the germline V gene are MRHNA and SNTAGT. Deletions cut 6 bases from V and 1 base from J, with 11 bases between. This CDR3 spans 14 amino acids.

V and J are TRBV7-6 and TRBJ1-1; D uncertain. Trimming left V 2 bases short and J 3 bases short, with 4 bases between. The CDR3 loop spans 12 amino acids. The germline V gene has CDR1 SGHVS and CDR2 FNYEAQ. The CDR3 sequence: CASSLPHTEAFF. In DNA form, the CDR3 reads TGTGCCAGCAGCTTACCCCACACTGAAGCTTTCTTT.

The gene calls are TRBV29-1 and TRBJ2-5; 7 bases map to TRBD1. The CDR3 loop spans 15 amino acids. CDR1 is SQVTM, CDR2 ANQGSEA, per germline. J was trimmed by 4 bases and V by 7 bases; bases with no gene match: 15. CDR3 bases: TGCAGCGGAGGGGGCGAAAACAGGGTCGGAGAGACCCAGTACTTC. It translates to CSGGGENRVGETQYF.

V gene TRBV7-7 combines with J gene TRBJ2-5; no clear D. Trimming cost V 5 bases and J 5 bases, with 21 bases left between them. The CDR3 is 16 residues long. The V gene's germline CDR1 is SSHAT and CDR2 FNYEAQ (reference sequence). The CDR3 here is CASSKDGFDIRETQYF. CDR3 DNA: TGTGCCAGCAGCAAAGACGGGTTCGATATTCGGGAGACCCAGTACTTC.

In regard to this clone: One end of the junction is discordant with germline, which a read error may explain. The V gene is TRBV7-8, the J gene TRBJ1-1, with D possibly being TRBD1 (5 bases). There are 14 residues in the CDR3. CDR1 is SGHVS and CDR2 is FQNEAQ in the germline V gene. CDR3 protein: CASRLGEVNTEAFF. DNA of the CDR3: TGTGCCAGCAGATTAGGGGAAGTGAACACTGAAGCTTTCTTT.

The chain recombines TRBV20-1 with TRBJ1-6, with D tentatively TRBD1 (5 bases). Germline values: CDR1 DFQATT, CDR2 SNEGSKA (reference sequence). The CDR3 totals 14 residues. V shed 3 bases and J shed 10 bases, with 16 bases lying between them. The CDR3: CSASVSGGGSPLHF. For the CDR3, the DNA is TGCAGTGCTAGTGTCTCCGGGGGTGGGTCACCCCTCCACTTT.